This T cell receptor beta chain emerged from a study of vaccination effects on CD4 cells after COVID-19. Germline CDR1 and CDR2: MDHEN and SYDVKM. This CDR3 contains 14 residues. Trimming took off 6 bases at V and 1 base at J, with 12 bases between the two ends. With regard to this clone: Its antigen is unidentified.

The protocol was immunoSEQ multiplex PCR, while the TCRdb copy is restricted to in-frame clones and leaves out a portion. Among tens of thousands of clones listed, more than 80% were seen once. Antigen-specific CD4+ T cells were first expanded with viral peptide pools by the ViraFEST assay and only then sequenced. Isolating CD4+ T cells followed about 11 days of culture. A half-volume exchange with IL-2 medium occurred on days 3 and 7. This TCR came from a human donor who received a COVID-19 vaccine. The chain couples TRBV28 to TRBJ1-2; perhaps TRBD1 as D (5 bases). The source was CD4+ T cells from PBMCs cultured with HCoV-229E spike peptides, collected before COVID-19 vaccination. CDR3 amino acids: CASRPGTVNYGYTF. CDR3 nucleotides: TGTGCCAGCAGACCCGGGACGGTTAACTATGGCTACACCTTC.